These T cell receptor beta chains were read from a single sample in a study of identifying expanded T cells in peripheral blood. Repertoires were generated with immunoSEQ multiplex PCR, while TCRdb's copy carries only in-frame clones and drops some. Seen here are around 120,000 clones, about four fifths observed once, and the top ten hold about 3.1%. Sequencing was carried out using blood. The receptors were gathered from a person aged 18 to 75 in good health. CDR3s include the opening cysteine and the closing phenylalanine or tryptophan. The D gene is left open where the match is weak. Not all rows give a size; the values are once, few, many and, for expanded clones, a class.

size	D	V	J	CDR3	DNA
few	-	TRBV2	TRBJ2-7	CASAGDEQYF	TGTGCCAGCGCAGGCGACGAGCAGTACTTC
-	TRBD1	TRBV5-8	TRBJ2-5	CASSSLGQGLEETQYF	TGTGCCAGCAGCTCATTGGGACAGGGGTTAGAAGAGACCCAGTACTTC
-	-	TRBV7-9	TRBJ2-3	CASSLDNPKDTQYF	TGTGCCAGCAGCTTAGACAACCCCAAGGATACGCAGTATTTT
-	-	TRBV7-6	TRBJ2-2	CASSLVASDYDTGELFF	TGTGCCAGCAGCTTAGTGGCTTCCGACTACGACACCGGGGAGCTGTTTTTT
-	-	TRBV27	TRBJ1-1	CASSYLGRGTEAFF	TGTGCCAGCAGTTATTTGGGCCGAGGCACTGAAGCTTTCTTT
-	-	TRBV5-4	TRBJ1-1	CASSSWTVNTEAFF	TGTGCCAGCAGCTCCTGGACGGTGAACACTGAAGCTTTCTTT
-	-	TRBV5-1	TRBJ1-1	CASSGNLNTEAFF	TGCGCCAGCAGCGGGAACCTGAACACTGAAGCTTTCTTT
once	-	TRBV6-5	TRBJ2-7	CASSDGDGAYEQYF	TGTGCCAGCAGTGATGGCGACGGGGCCTACGAGCAGTACTTC
-	-	TRBV7-6	TRBJ1-1	CASSRGAKFEAFF	TGTGCCAGCAGCCGTGGGGCCAAGTTTGAAGCTTTCTTT
-	-	TRBV7-9	TRBJ1-3	CASSLGGGNTIYF	TGTGCCAGCAGCTTGGGAGGTGGAAACACCATATATTTT
-	-	TRBV9	TRBJ1-1	CASSPTTGNTEAFF	TGTGCCAGCAGCCCGACGACAGGGAACACTGAAGCTTTCTTT
-	-	TRBV6-5	TRBJ2-5	CASSYSDGETQYF	TGTGCCAGCAGTTACTCAGACGGAGAGACCCAGTACTTC
-	TRBD2	TRBV28	TRBJ2-3	CASRSSGGISTDTQYF	TGTGCCAGCAGATCCAGCGGGGGGATTAGCACAGATACGCAGTATTTT
once	-	TRBV7-6	TRBJ1-1	CASSSGRGAEAFF	TGTGCCAGCAGCTCCGGCCGCGGCGCTGAAGCTTTCTTT
-	-	TRBV6-1	TRBJ1-5	CASSDRRNQPQHF	TGTGCCAGCAGTGACAGGCGCAATCAGCCCCAGCATTTT
-	-	TRBV19	TRBJ1-4	CASSISETANEKLFF	TGTGCCAGTAGTATCAGTGAAACAGCTAATGAAAAACTGTTTTTT
-	-	TRBV6-6	TRBJ1-1	CASRRQVEAFF	TGTGCCAGCCGGAGACAGGTTGAAGCTTTCTTT
-	TRBD1	TRBV5-1	TRBJ1-4	CASRDRRNEKLFF	TGCGCCAGCCGGGACAGGAGAAATGAAAAACTGTTTTTT
-	TRBD1	TRBV18	TRBJ2-2	CASSPGDRNTGELFF	TGTGCCAGCTCCCCTGGGGACAGGAACACCGGGGAGCTGTTTTTT
-	TRBD2	TRBV14	TRBJ2-5	CASSQPTSGGETQYF	TGTGCCAGCAGCCAGCCGACTAGCGGGGGTGAGACCCAGTACTTC
-	-	TRBV4-1	TRBJ1-1	CASSRMTAGENTEAFF	TGCGCCAGCAGCAGAATGACGGCGGGGGAGAACACTGAAGCTTTCTTT
once	-	TRBV2	TRBJ1-2	CATSITDLYGYTF	TGTGCCACCTCAATCACGGATCTCTATGGCTACACCTTC
-	TRBD1	TRBV5-4	TRBJ2-3	CASSRTGSTDTQYF	TGTGCCAGCAGCCGGACAGGGAGCACAGATACGCAGTATTTT
-	-	TRBV9	TRBJ2-3	CASSVAPGLTRDTQYF	TGTGCCAGCAGCGTAGCTCCGGGACTGACTCGAGATACGCAGTATTTT
-	-	TRBV27	TRBJ2-7	CASSTITGRGAYEQYF	TGTGCCAGCAGTACCATAACAGGGAGAGGGGCCTACGAGCAGTACTTC
-	-	TRBV5-1	TRBJ2-3	CASSVLGVGTDTQYF	TGCGCCAGCAGCGTGCTCGGGGTTGGGACAGATACGCAGTATTTT
-	TRBD2	TRBV5-4	TRBJ2-1	CASSLGGGSYNEQFF	TGTGCCAGCAGCTTAGGCGGGGGGTCCTACAATGAGCAGTTCTTC
once	-	TRBV2	TRBJ1-1	CASSEGRGAAESFF	TGTGCCAGCAGTGAAGGCCGGGGTGCCGCTGAATCTTTCTTT
-	TRBD1	TRBV5-4	TRBJ1-2	CASSLEGAEGYGYTF	TGTGCCAGCAGCTTGGAGGGGGCGGAAGGCTATGGCTACACCTTC
-	TRBD1	TRBV19	TRBJ2-5	CASSIVGTEQETQYF	TGTGCCAGTAGTATAGTTGGGACAGAACAAGAGACCCAGTACTTC
-	-	TRBV27	TRBJ1-1	CASRMNQVNTEAFF	TGTGCCAGCAGGATGAATCAGGTGAACACTGAAGCTTTCTTT
-	-	TRBV19	TRBJ1-5	CASSMRLNYQPQHF	TGTGCCAGTTCCATGCGCCTCAACTATCAGCCCCAGCATTTT
-	-	TRBV30	TRBJ2-5	CAWSVGSGAAETQYF	TGTGCCTGGAGTGTAGGGTCAGGGGCAGCAGAGACCCAGTACTTC
-	-	TRBV7-9	TRBJ2-1	CASSQTEYFRYNEQFF	TGTGCCAGCAGTCAAACAGAGTATTTCCGGTACAATGAGCAGTTCTTC
-	-	TRBV7-9	TRBJ1-5	CASSLNLGDPQHF	TGTGCCAGCAGCTTAAATCTCGGCGACCCCCAGCATTTT
-	-	TRBV7-3	TRBJ2-6	CASSPSSRFAGANVLTF	TGTGCCAGCAGCCCCTCATCCCGTTTCGCTGGGGCCAACGTCCTGACTTTC
-	-	TRBV19	TRBJ1-2	CASSIGQIHGYTF	TGTGCCAGTAGTATTGGACAGATACATGGCTACACCTTC
-	TRBD1	TRBV18	TRBJ2-3	CASSPTDRAQARRNTDTQYF	TGTGCCAGCTCACCAACTGACAGGGCACAAGCGAGGAGAAACACAGATACGCAGTATTTT
-	-	TRBV2	TRBJ1-1	CASSKGLNGIAFF	TGTGCCAGCAGTAAAGGACTGAACGGGATAGCTTTCTTT